The 29 T cell receptor beta chains listed next were all sequenced from one sample in a study of monozygotic twins with cystic fibrosis. Method: immunoSEQ multiplex PCR; TCRdb's copy keeps in-frame clones and lacks some. The data contain approximately 27,000 clones, just over 90% of them singletons. Sequenced: blood. These receptors originate from a girl aged 2 to 9 with cystic fibrosis.

Only a few counts were recorded for this clone. This chain links TRBV5-4 with TRBJ1-2, with TRBD1 matching 11 bases. J lost 4 bases, V lost 4 bases, and 9 bases had no gene match. CDR3 length: 16 residues. Per the germline V gene, CDR1 is SGHNT and CDR2 is YYREEE (reference sequence). CDR3 DNA sequence: TGTGCCAGCAGCGGGGGGACAGGGGGGACGGTCTATGGCTACACCTTC. This sequence encodes CASSGGTGGTVYGYTF.

This rearrangement joins TRBV5-4 to TRBJ2-5, with D possibly matching TRBD2 (6 bases). V shed 1 base and J shed 3 bases, with 19 bases lying between them. Per germline, CDR1 SGHNT and CDR2 YYREEE (reference sequence). The CDR3 spans 17 residues. In DNA, the CDR3 is TGTGCCAGCAGCTTGCCGGGGCTGCGGGGAGGAAAAGAGACCCAGTACTTC. Protein: CASSLPGLRGGKETQYF. The whole variable domain, filled in from reference TRBV5-4 and TRBJ2-5, reads ETGVTQSPTHLIKTRGQQVTLRCSSQSGHNTVSWYQQALGQGPQFIFQYYREEENGRGNFPPRFSGLQFPNYSSELNVNALELDDSALYLCASSLPGLRGGKETQYFGPGTRLLVL.

V gene TRBV5-4 combines with J gene TRBJ2-5; D remains ambiguous. Trimming took 0 bases from V and 3 from J, leaving 18 bases between them. The CDR3 totals 17 residues. Looked up from germline, CDR1 is SGHNT and CDR2 is YYREEE (reference sequence). The CDR3 here is CASSLDVGGSTEETQYF. CDR3 nucleotides: TGTGCCAGCAGCTTGGATGTGGGCGGCAGCACAGAAGAGACCCAGTACTTC.

The V call is TRBV30, the J call TRBJ1-5; 8 bases match TRBD1. The CDR3 contains 15 residues. Germline CDR1 is GTSNPN and CDR2 is SVGIG (reference sequence). After removal of 8 bases from V and 4 bases from J, the junction contained 13 bases not matched to a gene. The CDR3 protein is CAVQMGGTGNQPQHF. CDR3 in DNA: TGTGCCGTCCAAATGGGGGGGACAGGTAATCAGCCCCAGCATTTT.

This clone was counted between two and nine times. The rearrangement uses TRBV4-2 and TRBJ1-3; D is perhaps TRBD1 (5 bases). The V and J ends lost 0 bases and 4 bases respectively, with 13 bases between them. The CDR3 runs 16 residues. From germline, CDR1 is LGHNA and CDR2 YNFKEQ. CDR3 residues: CASSQDAGGDGNTIYF. Written as DNA, the CDR3 is TGTGCCAGCAGCCAAGACGCCGGCGGGGACGGAAACACCATATATTTT.

This clone was seen a single time. The chain employs TRBV30 and TRBJ2-1; D is tentatively TRBD1 or TRBD2 (5 bases each). The CDR3 is made up of 12 amino acids. Trimming took off 3 bases at V and 9 bases at J, with 12 bases between the two ends. CDR1 is GTSNPN, CDR2 SVGIG, per germline (reference sequence). CDR3 sequence: CAWSREGFEQFF. Written as DNA, the CDR3 is TGTGCCTGGAGCCGTGAGGGGTTTGAGCAGTTCTTC.

The rearrangement links TRBV30 to TRBJ2-1, with 9 bases that match TRBD1. CDR1 and CDR2 (germline): GTSNPN, SVGIG (reference sequence). This CDR3 comprises 14 residues. With 0 bases clipped from V and 9 bases from J, the junction kept 6 bases outside the gene matches. The CDR3 protein is CAWSVRQGQGEQFF. The CDR3 DNA reads TGTGCCTGGAGTGTAAGACAGGGACAGGGTGAGCAGTTCTTC.

This clone was found once. CDR3: CASSQGAGRSNQPQHF. In DNA form, the CDR3 reads TGCGCCAGCAGCCAAGGGGCAGGGAGAAGCAATCAGCCCCAGCATTTT. The V gene is TRBV4-1, the J gene TRBJ1-5, with D possibly matching TRBD1 (5 bases). The CDR3 covers 16 residues. Germline CDR1 MGHRA, CDR2 YSYEKL. Trimming cost V 1 base and J 1 base, with 11 bases left between them.

Only one count was recorded for this clone. This chain joins TRBV11-2 and TRBJ1-1; D is unclear. CDR3 size: 13 residues. V lost 5 bases, J lost 4 bases, and 11 bases lay in between. The germline gives CDR1 SGHAT, CDR2 FQNNGV. CDR3 protein: CASSPVRGTEAFF. Here the CDR3 DNA reads TGTGCCAGCAGCCCGGTGCGGGGCACTGAAGCTTTCTTT.

The gene calls are TRBV23-1 and TRBJ1-1; TRBD1 matches at 9 bases. TRBV23-1 is filed as an ORF, its function uncertain. The V gene end was trimmed by 2 bases and the J gene end by 9 bases; junction bases not matched to a gene: 7. The CDR3 contains 14 residues. DNA of the CDR3: TGCGCCAGCAGTCAAAGGACAGGGGAGAAGAAAGCTTTCTTT. Translated, it gives CASSQRTGEKKAFF.

The V gene is TRBV29-1, the J gene TRBJ2-1, with a possible D match to TRBD2 (6 bases). The CDR3 runs 15 residues. Germline loops: CDR1 SQVTM, CDR2 ANQGSEA. For the CDR3, the DNA is TGCAGGGTTCGCGGGATGGGAAGCTCCTACAATGAGCAGTTCTTC. Its protein product is CRVRGMGSSYNEQFF.

The chain is built from TRBV27 and TRBJ2-5; 9 bases align to TRBD2. Losses at the gene ends were 2 bases for V and 5 bases for J; bases not matched to a gene: 6. The germline V gene encodes CDR1 MNHEY and CDR2 SMNVEV (reference sequence). The length of the CDR3 is 15 residues. CDR3 loop: CASSLRRGGMETQYF. In DNA, the CDR3 is TGTGCCAGCAGTTTACGGCGGGGGGGCATGGAGACCCAGTACTTC.

J is TRBJ1-5 and V is TRBV30, with D possibly matching TRBD1 (5 bases). Germline CDR1 reads GTSNPN; CDR2 reads SVGIG (reference sequence). The CDR3 sequence is 14 residues long. The V gene lost 1 base and the J gene lost 4 bases, with 11 bases spanning the gap. The CDR3 DNA sequence: TGTGCCTGGAGTGCGGGGTCAGGGAATCAGCCCCAGCATTTT. Translation gives CAWSAGSGNQPQHF.

The V call is TRBV7-2, the J call TRBJ1-6; D is uncertain. Germline lookup yields CDR1 SGHTA and CDR2 FQGNSA. The CDR3 runs 16 residues. V lost 10 bases and J 0 bases, leaving 16 bases between the germline ends. CDR3 in DNA: TGTGCCACGACACAGTTTACGAGCTCCTATAATTCACCCCTCCACTTT. It yields the protein CATTQFTSSYNSPLHF.

The chain is built from TRBV5-1 and TRBJ1-2, with TRBD1 as a possible D gene (5 bases). Germline CDR1 is SGHRS and CDR2 is YFSETQ. Trimming shortened V by 0 bases and J by 4 bases, and 22 bases separated the two germline ends. This CDR3 region has 18 residues. CDR3 nucleotide sequence: TGCGCCAGCAGCTTGGGGACTGAATTAAGGGGCGATTCCTATGGCTACACCTTC. This gives the protein CASSLGTELRGDSYGYTF.

V is TRBV5-8 and J is TRBJ1-4; D uncertain. Trimming removed 2 bases from V and 5 bases from J, with 1 base in between. Germline V gene data show CDR1 as SGHTS and CDR2 as YDEGEE. The CDR3 consists of 11 residues. The CDR3 DNA reads as TGTGCCAGCAGCTTAAATGAAAAACTGTTTTTT. Its protein product is CASSLNEKLFF.

This CDR3 is CASSPDVVTREQYF. DNA of the CDR3: TGTGCCAGCAGCCCCGACGTCGTGACGCGCGAGCAGTACTTC. This rearrangement joins TRBV9 to TRBJ2-7; D is unclear. Germline V lookup: CDR1 SGDLS, CDR2 YYNGEE. CDR3 length: 14 residues. V was shortened by 4 bases and J by 6 bases, with 17 bases between the two germline ends. Together with reference TRBV9 and TRBJ2-7, the CDR3 gives the full variable domain: DSGVTQTPKHLITATGQRVTLRCSPRSGDLSVYWYQQSLDQGLQFLIQYYNGEERAKGNILERFSAQQFPDLHSELNLSSLELGDSALYFCASSPDVVTREQYFGPGTRLTVT.

The chain uses TRBV9 and TRBJ1-6; D possibly corresponds to TRBD1 (5 bases). V lost 4 bases, J lost 10 bases, and 18 bases lay in between. This CDR3 has 15 amino acids. Germline CDR1 and CDR2: SGDLS and YYNGEE. CDR3: CASSPDWGFRSPLHF. CDR3 in DNA: TGTGCCAGCAGCCCCGACTGGGGGTTCCGATCACCCCTCCACTTT.

This chain uses TRBV4-1 with TRBJ2-7; weak D call: TRBD1 (5 bases). The CDR3 consists of 14 residues. Germline V gene sequence: CDR1 MGHRA, CDR2 YSYEKL. V was pared by 6 bases and J by 2 bases, with 14 bases between. CDR3 nucleotides: TGCGCCAGCAGTAGGGGAATGGGCCCCTACGAGCAGTACTTC. This codes for CASSRGMGPYEQYF.

This chain joins TRBV30 and TRBJ2-1, with D perhaps matching TRBD1 (6 bases). The germline V and J ends were trimmed by 7 bases and 7 bases, with 20 bases remaining between them. This CDR3 has 14 amino acids. Germline V gives CDR1 GTSNPN, CDR2 SVGIG (reference sequence). Written as DNA, the CDR3 is TGTGCCTCGCAGGGGCAGGGAATGGGGAATGAGCAGTTCTTC. Its translation is CASQGQGMGNEQFF.

The chain links TRBV6-5 to TRBJ2-2; perhaps TRBD1 as D (5 bases). The CDR3 totals 13 residues. V dropped 5 bases and J dropped 5 bases, with 9 bases sitting between them. Germline CDR1 is MNHEY and CDR2 is SVGAGI. The CDR3 loop reads CASSNQGTGELFF. The CDR3, as DNA: TGTGCCAGCAGTAACCAGGGAACCGGGGAGCTGTTTTTT.

This chain joins TRBV9 and TRBJ2-3, with 10 bases lining up with TRBD2. Germline V gene lookup returns CDR1 SGDLS and CDR2 YYNGEE. Trimming cost V 1 base and J 2 bases; bases outside gene matches: 4. The CDR3 length is 16 residues. CDR3: CASSVSSGGATDTQYF. Here the CDR3 DNA reads TGTGCCAGCAGCGTAAGCAGCGGGGGGGCCACAGATACGCAGTATTTT. The variable domain in full, with the rest retrieved from reference TRBV9 and TRBJ2-3, is DSGVTQTPKHLITATGQRVTLRCSPRSGDLSVYWYQQSLDQGLQFLIQYYNGEERAKGNILERFSAQQFPDLHSELNLSSLELGDSALYFCASSVSSGGATDTQYFGPGTRLTVL.

The rearrangement joins TRBV7-6 to TRBJ2-7; D is perhaps TRBD2 (5 bases). This CDR3 is built from 14 residues. Per germline, CDR1 SGHVS and CDR2 FNYEAQ. The V end was cut by 3 bases, the J end by 5 bases, with 14 bases between. This CDR3 is CASSLSGEPDEQYF. CDR3 nucleotides: TGTGCCAGCAGCTTGTCCGGGGAGCCGGACGAGCAGTACTTC. The full variable domain, with the rest looked up from reference TRBV7-6 and TRBJ2-7, is GAGVSQSPRYKVTKRGQDVALRCDPISGHVSLYWYRQALGQGPEFLTYFNYEAQQDKSGLPNDRFSAERPEGSISTLTIQRTEQRDSAMYRCASSLSGEPDEQYFGPGTRLTVT.

The J gene is TRBJ2-1, the V gene TRBV12-5; D gene ambiguous. This CDR3 contains 12 residues. V was trimmed by 4 bases and J by 3 bases, leaving 4 bases between them. Germline V gene lookup returns CDR1 LGHNT and CDR2 FRNRAP. DNA of the CDR3: TGTGCTAGTGGTTCCTACTACAATGAGCAGTTCTTC. It specifies CASGSYYNEQFF.

V gene TRBV5-1 combines with J gene TRBJ1-2; D is perhaps TRBD1 (5 bases). Trimming stripped 2 bases from V and 8 bases from J, with 10 bases between. This CDR3 contains 12 residues. In germline, CDR1 is SGHRS, CDR2 YFSETQ. The CDR3 nucleotides read TGCGCCAGCAGCTTCGGGGCGTGGGGCTACACCTTC. It translates to CASSFGAWGYTF.

The CDR3 DNA is TGCGCCAGCAGCCAAGACCCGCCTGGGTCTGGAAACACCATATATTTT. Translation gives CASSQDPPGSGNTIYF. The chain employs TRBV4-3 and TRBJ1-3; D is ambiguous. Trimming removed 0 bases from V and 1 base from J, with 10 bases in between. The CDR3 loop spans 16 amino acids. Germline V lookup: CDR1 LGHNA, CDR2 YSLEER.

The chain is built from TRBV5-4 and TRBJ1-2; D is undetermined. Trimming stripped 0 bases from V and 1 base from J, with 10 bases between. The germline gives CDR1 SGHNT, CDR2 YYREEE (reference sequence). CDR3 length: 15 residues. This CDR3 reads CASSLDQGLNYGYTF. CDR3 coding DNA: TGTGCCAGCAGCTTGGATCAAGGGCTTAACTATGGCTACACCTTC.

The V and J genes are TRBV11-3 and TRBJ1-6; no definite D call. Germline CDR1 and CDR2: SGHNT and YENEEA. The CDR3 consists of 16 residues. Trimming removed 0 bases at V and 6 bases at J, with 12 bases between. In nucleotides, the CDR3 is TGTGCCAGCAGCTTAGATAGCCGGGCCTCTAATTCACCCCTCCACTTT. It yields the protein CASSLDSRASNSPLHF.

The chain uses TRBV7-2 and TRBJ1-3; TRBD1 agrees at 9 bases. From germline, CDR1 is SGHTA and CDR2 FQGNSA. There are 16 residues in the CDR3. The V gene end was trimmed by 2 bases and the J gene end by 3 bases; junction bases not matched to a gene: 5. DNA of the CDR3: TGTGCCAGCAGCTTAACACAGGGGGCTATTGGAAACACCATATATTTT. This codes for CASSLTQGAIGNTIYF.